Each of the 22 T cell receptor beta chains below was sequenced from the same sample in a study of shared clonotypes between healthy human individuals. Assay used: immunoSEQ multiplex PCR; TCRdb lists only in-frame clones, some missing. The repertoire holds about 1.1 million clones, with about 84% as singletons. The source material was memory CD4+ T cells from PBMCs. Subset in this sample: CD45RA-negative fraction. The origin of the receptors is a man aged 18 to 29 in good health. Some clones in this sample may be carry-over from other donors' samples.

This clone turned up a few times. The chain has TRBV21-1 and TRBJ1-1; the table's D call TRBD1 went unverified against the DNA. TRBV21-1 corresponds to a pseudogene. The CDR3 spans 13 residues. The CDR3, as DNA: TGTGCCAGCGCTCCCCCAGGTAACACTGAAGCTTTCTTT. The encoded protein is CASAPPGNTEAFF.

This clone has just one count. CDR3 protein: CASSLLRLAGGPGNEQFF. The CDR3 DNA reads as TGTGCCAGCAGCTTACTTAGGCTAGCGGGAGGGCCGGGGAATGAGCAGTTCTTC. V and J are TRBV11-2 and TRBJ2-1; the match to TRBD2 covers 12 bases. The V and J ends lost 2 bases and 7 bases, in that order; junction bases with no gene match: 12. The germline CDR1 and CDR2 sequences are SGHAT and FQNNGV. The CDR3 sequence is 18 residues long.

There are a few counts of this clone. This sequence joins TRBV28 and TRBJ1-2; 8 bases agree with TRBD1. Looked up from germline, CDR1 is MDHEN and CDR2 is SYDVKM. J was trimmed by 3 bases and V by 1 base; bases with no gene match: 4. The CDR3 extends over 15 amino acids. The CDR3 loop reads CASSLSAGGDYGYTF. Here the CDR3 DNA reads TGTGCCAGCAGTTTATCGGCAGGGGGCGACTATGGCTACACCTTC.

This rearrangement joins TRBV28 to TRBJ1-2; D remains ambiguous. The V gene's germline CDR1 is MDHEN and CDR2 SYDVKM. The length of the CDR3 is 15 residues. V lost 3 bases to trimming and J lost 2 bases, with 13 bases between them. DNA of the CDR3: TGTGCCAGCAGTTTCAGGAATCGCCCGAACTATGGCTACACCTTC. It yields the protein CASSFRNRPNYGYTF.

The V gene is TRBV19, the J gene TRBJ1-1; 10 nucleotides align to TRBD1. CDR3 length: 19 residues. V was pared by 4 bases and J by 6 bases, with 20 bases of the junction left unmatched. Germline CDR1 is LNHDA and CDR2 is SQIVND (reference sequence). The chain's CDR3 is CASSRGGRDRGGVSSEAFF. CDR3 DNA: TGTGCCAGTAGTAGAGGTGGTCGGGACAGGGGAGGGGTCAGCTCTGAAGCTTTCTTT.

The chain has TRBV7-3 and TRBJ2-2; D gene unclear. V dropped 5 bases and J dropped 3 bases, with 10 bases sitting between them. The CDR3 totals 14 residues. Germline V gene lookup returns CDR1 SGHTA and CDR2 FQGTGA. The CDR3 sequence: CASSQGWDTGELFF. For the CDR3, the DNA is TGTGCCAGCAGCCAAGGGTGGGACACCGGGGAGCTGTTTTTT.

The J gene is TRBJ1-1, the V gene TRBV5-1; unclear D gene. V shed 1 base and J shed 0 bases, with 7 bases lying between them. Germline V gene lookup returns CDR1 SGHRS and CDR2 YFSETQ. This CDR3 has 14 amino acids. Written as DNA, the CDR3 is TGCGCCAGCAGCTTGTTGTTAGTGAACACTGAAGCTTTCTTT. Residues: CASSLLLVNTEAFF.

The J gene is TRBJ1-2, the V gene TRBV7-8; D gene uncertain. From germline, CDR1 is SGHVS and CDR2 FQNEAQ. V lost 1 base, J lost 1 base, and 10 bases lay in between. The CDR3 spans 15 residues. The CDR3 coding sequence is TGTGCCAGCAGCTTAGTGGTTGTCGGTAACTATGGCTACACCTTC. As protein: CASSLVVVGNYGYTF.

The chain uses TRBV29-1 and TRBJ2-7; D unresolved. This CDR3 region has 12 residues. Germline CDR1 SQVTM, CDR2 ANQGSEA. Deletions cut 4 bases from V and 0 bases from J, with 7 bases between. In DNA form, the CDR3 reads TGCAGCGTTGGCTACAGCTCCTACGAGCAGTACTTC. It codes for CSVGYSSYEQYF.

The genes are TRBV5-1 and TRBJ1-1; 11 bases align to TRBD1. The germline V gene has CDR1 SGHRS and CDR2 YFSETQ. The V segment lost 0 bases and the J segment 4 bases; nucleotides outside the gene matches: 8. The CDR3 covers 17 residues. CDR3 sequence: CASSLVWTGGAGTEAFF. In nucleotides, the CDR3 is TGCGCCAGCAGCTTGGTTTGGACAGGGGGCGCGGGCACTGAAGCTTTCTTT.

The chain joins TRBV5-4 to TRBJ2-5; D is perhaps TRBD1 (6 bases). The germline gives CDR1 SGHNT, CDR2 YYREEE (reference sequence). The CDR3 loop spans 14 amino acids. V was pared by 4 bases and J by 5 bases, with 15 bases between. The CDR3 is CASSVGQLVETQYF. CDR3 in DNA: TGTGCCAGCAGCGTGGGACAACTGGTGGAGACCCAGTACTTC. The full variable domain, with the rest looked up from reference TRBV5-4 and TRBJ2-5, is ETGVTQSPTHLIKTRGQQVTLRCSSQSGHNTVSWYQQALGQGPQFIFQYYREEENGRGNFPPRFSGLQFPNYSSELNVNALELDDSALYLCASSVGQLVETQYFGPGTRLLVL.

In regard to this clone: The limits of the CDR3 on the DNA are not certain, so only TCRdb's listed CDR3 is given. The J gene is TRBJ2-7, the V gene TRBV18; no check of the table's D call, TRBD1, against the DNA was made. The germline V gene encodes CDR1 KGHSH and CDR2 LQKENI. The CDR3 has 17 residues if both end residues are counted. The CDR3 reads CASSIFGPGQGTYEQYF.

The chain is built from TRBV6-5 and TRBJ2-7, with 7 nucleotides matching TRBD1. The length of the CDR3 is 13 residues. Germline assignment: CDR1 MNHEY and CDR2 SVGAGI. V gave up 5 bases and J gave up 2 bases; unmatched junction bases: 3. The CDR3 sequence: CASSVGTAYEQYF. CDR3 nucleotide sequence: TGTGCCAGCAGTGTCGGGACAGCCTACGAGCAGTACTTC.

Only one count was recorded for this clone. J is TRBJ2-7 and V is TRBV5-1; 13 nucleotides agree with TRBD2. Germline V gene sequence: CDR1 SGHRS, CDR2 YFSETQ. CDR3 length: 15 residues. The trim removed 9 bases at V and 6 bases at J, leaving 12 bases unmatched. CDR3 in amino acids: CATRVGTSGIGEQYF. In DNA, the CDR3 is TGCGCCACCAGGGTGGGGACTAGCGGGATAGGCGAGCAGTACTTC. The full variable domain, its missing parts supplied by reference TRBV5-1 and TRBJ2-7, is KAGVTQTPRYLIKTRGQQVTLSCSPISGHRSVSWYQQTPGQGLQFLFEYFSETQRNKGNFPGRFSGRQFSNSRSEMNVSTLELGDSALYLCATRVGTSGIGEQYFGPGTRLTVT.

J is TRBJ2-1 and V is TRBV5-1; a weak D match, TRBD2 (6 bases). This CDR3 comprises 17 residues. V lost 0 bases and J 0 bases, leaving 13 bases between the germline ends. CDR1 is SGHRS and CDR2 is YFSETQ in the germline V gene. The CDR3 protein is CASSLEYAGFSYNEQFF. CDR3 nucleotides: TGCGCCAGCAGCTTGGAATATGCGGGGTTCTCCTACAATGAGCAGTTCTTC.

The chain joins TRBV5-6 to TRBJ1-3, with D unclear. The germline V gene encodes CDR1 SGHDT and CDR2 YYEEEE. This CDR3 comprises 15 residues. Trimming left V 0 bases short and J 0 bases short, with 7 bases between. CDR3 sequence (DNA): TGTGCCAGCAGCTTGGACGGACTCTCTGGAAACACCATATATTTT. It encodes CASSLDGLSGNTIYF.

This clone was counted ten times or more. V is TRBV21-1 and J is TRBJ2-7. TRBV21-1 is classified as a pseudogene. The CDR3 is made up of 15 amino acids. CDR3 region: CASSKKGRKTYEQYF. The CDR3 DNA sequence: TGTGCCAGCAGCAAGAAGGGACGGAAGACCTACGAGCAGTACTTC.

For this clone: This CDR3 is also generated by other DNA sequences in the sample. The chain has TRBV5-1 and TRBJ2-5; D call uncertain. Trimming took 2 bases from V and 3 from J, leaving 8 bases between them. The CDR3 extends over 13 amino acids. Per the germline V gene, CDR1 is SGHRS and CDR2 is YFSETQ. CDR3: CASSLRVEETQYF. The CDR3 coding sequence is TGCGCCAGCAGCTTAAGAGTGGAAGAGACCCAGTACTTC.

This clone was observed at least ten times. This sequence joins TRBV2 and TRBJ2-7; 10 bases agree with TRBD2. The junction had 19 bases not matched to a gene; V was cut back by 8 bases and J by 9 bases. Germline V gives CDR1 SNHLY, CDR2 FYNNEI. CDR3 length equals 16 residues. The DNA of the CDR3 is TGTGCCAGCGCTGGGGGCGCTAGCGGGAGTAAGATCACGCAGTACTTC. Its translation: CASAGGASGSKITQYF.

The CDR3 nucleotides read TGTGCCAGCAGAATCAAGCCGGGGTCCTACAATGAGCAGTTCTTC. This sequence encodes CASRIKPGSYNEQFF. V usage is TRBV6-5 and J usage is TRBJ2-1, with D perhaps TRBD2 (5 bases). Trimming removed 6 bases from V and 1 base from J, with 13 bases in between. The CDR3 extends over 15 amino acids. The V gene's germline CDR1 is MNHEY and CDR2 SVGAGI.

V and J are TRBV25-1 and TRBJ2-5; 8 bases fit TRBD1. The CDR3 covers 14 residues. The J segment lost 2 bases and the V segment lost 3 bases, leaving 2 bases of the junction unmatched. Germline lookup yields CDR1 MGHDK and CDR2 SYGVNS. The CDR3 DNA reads TGTGCCAGCAGTGAGAACAGGGGGCAAGAGACCCAGTACTTC. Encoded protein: CASSENRGQETQYF. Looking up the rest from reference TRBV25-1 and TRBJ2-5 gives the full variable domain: EADIYQTPRYLVIGTGKKITLECSQTMGHDKMYWYQQDPGMELHLIHYSYGVNSTEKGDLSSESTVSRIRTEHFPLTLESARPSHTSQYLCASSENRGQETQYFGPGTRLLVL.

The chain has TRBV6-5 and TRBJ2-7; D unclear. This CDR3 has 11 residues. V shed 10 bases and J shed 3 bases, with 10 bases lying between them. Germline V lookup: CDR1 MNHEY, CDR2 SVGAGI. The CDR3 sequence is CATDGGYEQYF. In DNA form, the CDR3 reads TGTGCCACAGACGGCGGCTACGAGCAGTACTTC.